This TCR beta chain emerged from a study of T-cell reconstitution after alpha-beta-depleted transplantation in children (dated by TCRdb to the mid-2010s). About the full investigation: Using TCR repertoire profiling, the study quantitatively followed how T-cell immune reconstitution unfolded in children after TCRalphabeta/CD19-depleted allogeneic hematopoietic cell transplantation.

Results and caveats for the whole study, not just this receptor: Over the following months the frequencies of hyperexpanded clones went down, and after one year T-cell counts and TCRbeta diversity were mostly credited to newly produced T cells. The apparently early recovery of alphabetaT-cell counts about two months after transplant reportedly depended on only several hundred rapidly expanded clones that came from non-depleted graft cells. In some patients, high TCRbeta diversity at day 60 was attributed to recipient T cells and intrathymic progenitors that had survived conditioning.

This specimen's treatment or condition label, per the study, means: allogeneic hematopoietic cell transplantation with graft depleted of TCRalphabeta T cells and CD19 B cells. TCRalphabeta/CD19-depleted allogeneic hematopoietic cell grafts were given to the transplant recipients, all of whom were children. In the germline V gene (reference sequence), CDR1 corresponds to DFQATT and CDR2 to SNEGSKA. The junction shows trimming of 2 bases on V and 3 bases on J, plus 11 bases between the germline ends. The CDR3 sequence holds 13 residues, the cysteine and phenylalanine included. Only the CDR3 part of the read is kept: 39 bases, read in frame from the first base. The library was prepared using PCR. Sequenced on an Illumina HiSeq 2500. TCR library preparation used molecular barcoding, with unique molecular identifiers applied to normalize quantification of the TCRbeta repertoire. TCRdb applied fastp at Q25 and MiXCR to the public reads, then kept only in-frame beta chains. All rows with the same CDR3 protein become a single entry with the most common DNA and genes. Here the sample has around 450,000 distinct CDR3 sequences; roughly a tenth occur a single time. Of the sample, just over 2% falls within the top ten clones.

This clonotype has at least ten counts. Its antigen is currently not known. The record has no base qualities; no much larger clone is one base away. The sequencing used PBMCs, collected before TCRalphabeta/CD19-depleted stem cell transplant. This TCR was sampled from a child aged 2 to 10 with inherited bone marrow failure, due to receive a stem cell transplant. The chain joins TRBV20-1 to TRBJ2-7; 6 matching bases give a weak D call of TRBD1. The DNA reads TGCAGTGCTAGACGGCAGGGGATCTACGAGCAGTACTTC. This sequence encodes CSARRQGIYEQYF.